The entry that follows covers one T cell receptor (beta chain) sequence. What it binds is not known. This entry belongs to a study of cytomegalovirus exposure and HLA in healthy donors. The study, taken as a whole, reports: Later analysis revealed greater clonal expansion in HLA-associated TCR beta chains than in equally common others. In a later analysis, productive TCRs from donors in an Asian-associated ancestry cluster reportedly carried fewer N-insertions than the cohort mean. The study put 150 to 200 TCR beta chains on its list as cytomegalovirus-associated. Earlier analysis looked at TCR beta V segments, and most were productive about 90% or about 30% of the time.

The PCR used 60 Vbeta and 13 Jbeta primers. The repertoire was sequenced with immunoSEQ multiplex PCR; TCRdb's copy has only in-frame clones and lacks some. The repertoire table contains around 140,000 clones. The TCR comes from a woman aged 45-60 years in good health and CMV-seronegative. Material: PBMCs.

The CDR3 sequence is CASSQLWSSSYGYTF. In DNA form, the CDR3 reads TGCGCCAGCAGCCAACTTTGGAGCTCCTCCTATGGCTACACCTTC. This chain uses TRBV4-1 with TRBJ1-2; unclear D gene. Trimming removed 2 bases at V and 4 bases at J, with 14 bases between. The germline V gene has CDR1 MGHRA and CDR2 YSYEKL. This CDR3 spans 15 amino acids.